The 21 T cell receptor beta chains below were found in one sample sequenced in a study of beta chain features in type 1 diabetes. For these TCRs, the target antigens are not known. Study observations and caveats: TCRB CDR3 length was moderately but significantly reduced in all four CD4+ subsets of Type 1 diabetes patients.

Expressed TCRB transcripts were sequenced after all isolated RNA was converted to cDNA. This table comes from immunoSEQ multiplex PCR, and its TCRdb copy is limited to in-frame clones, with some not included. Among 600,000 to 700,000 clones listed, 9.5% to 15% were seen once. What was sequenced was naive CD4+ T cells from blood. The receptors were sampled from a man in his thirties or forties with type 1 diabetes.

This clone was seen only a few times. The V call is TRBV29-1, the J call TRBJ2-4; D could derive from TRBD1 or TRBD2 (6 bases each). Germline CDR1 reads SQVTM; CDR2 reads ANQGSEA. This CDR3 contains 15 residues. V lost 7 bases and J 3 bases, leaving 19 bases between the germline ends. The CDR3 is CSAKEGGVVKNIQYF. In DNA form, the CDR3 reads TGCAGCGCCAAAGAGGGGGGTGTAGTCAAAAACATTCAGTACTTC.

The chain recombines TRBV7-9 with TRBJ2-7, with D perhaps being TRBD1 or TRBD2 (5 bases each). The CDR3 is 15 residues long. Trimming pared 1 base from V and 3 bases from J, leaving 13 bases between. Germline-derived CDR1 and CDR2 are SEHNR and FQNEAQ (reference sequence). This CDR3 reads CASSLEDGGIYEQYF. The CDR3 bases are TGTGCCAGCAGCTTAGAGGATGGGGGAATCTACGAGCAGTACTTC.

The chain joins TRBV29-1 to TRBJ2-5; D may be TRBD1 (5 bases). CDR3 length: 13 residues. CDR1 is SQVTM and CDR2 is ANQGSEA in the germline V gene. Trimming left V 4 bases short and J 4 bases short, with 13 bases between. CDR3 nucleotides: TGCAGCGTTGTCGGCAGGGCCCGAGAGACCCAGTACTTC. It is translated as CSVVGRARETQYF.

This clone has only a few counts. The gene calls are TRBV19 and TRBJ2-1; D assignment may be TRBD1 or TRBD2 (6 bases each). This CDR3 is built from 14 residues. With 11 bases removed from V and 5 bases from J, the gap between germline ends came to 19 bases. Germline assignment: CDR1 LNHDA and CDR2 SQIVND (reference sequence). The DNA of the CDR3 is TGTGCCGTAGAGGGGGGAAGTCCCAACAATGAGCAGTTCTTC. This translates into CAVEGGSPNNEQFF.

The chain combines TRBV29-1 with TRBJ2-3; TRBD2 might be the D (6 bases). The length of the CDR3 is 13 residues. The germline gives CDR1 SQVTM, CDR2 ANQGSEA. Trimming removed 7 bases at V and 0 bases at J, with 11 bases between. The CDR3 bases are TGCAGCGCGGGACGGGGGAGCACAGATACGCAGTATTTT. Translation: CSAGRGSTDTQYF.

This clone has only a few counts. J is TRBJ1-5 and V is TRBV28; TRBD1 matches 8 bases. Germline CDR1 reads MDHEN; CDR2 reads SYDVKM. The CDR3 contains 15 residues. V gave up 5 bases and J gave up 2 bases; unmatched junction bases: 5. CDR3 in amino acids: CASSPVTGGNQPQHF. Here the CDR3 DNA reads TGTGCCAGCAGTCCAGTGACAGGGGGCAATCAGCCCCAGCATTTT.

The genes are TRBV4-3 and TRBJ2-4, with TRBD1 matching 7 bases. The CDR3 is made up of 17 amino acids. V dropped 0 bases and J dropped 2; count of bases not matched to a gene: 7. Germline loops: CDR1 LGHNA, CDR2 YSLEER. CDR3 nucleotide sequence: TGCGCCAGCAGCCAAGACTACAGGGGACGATCCAAAAACATTCAGTACTTC. This gives the protein CASSQDYRGRSKNIQYF.

The chain's CDR3 is CASAPTKVPSSTDTQYF. DNA of the CDR3: TGTGCTAGTGCCCCGACTAAGGTTCCCTCTAGCACAGATACGCAGTATTTT. The chain combines TRBV12-5 with TRBJ2-3; D perhaps matches TRBD2 (5 bases). This CDR3 is 17 amino acids long. Germline V CDR1 and CDR2: LGHNT, FRNRAP. Trimming stripped 7 bases from V and 0 bases from J, with 20 bases between.

This clone occurred a few times. The chain is built from TRBV5-6 and TRBJ1-4; D is undetermined. This CDR3 region has 17 residues. Germline CDR1 is SGHDT and CDR2 is YYEEEE. V lost 0 bases and J 5 bases, leaving 17 bases between the germline ends. CDR3: CASSLVGEKALNEKLFF. The CDR3 DNA is TGTGCCAGCAGCTTGGTAGGAGAGAAGGCCCTGAATGAAAAACTGTTTTTT.

In the case of this clone: Other DNA sequences within the sample encode an identical CDR3. The V gene is TRBV18, the J gene TRBJ1-1, with unresolved D. This CDR3 is built from 12 residues. Germline values: CDR1 KGHSH, CDR2 LQKENI. Trimming pared 2 bases from V and 3 bases from J, leaving 4 bases between. CDR3: CASSPRDTEAFF. The CDR3 DNA reads as TGTGCCAGCTCACCAAGGGACACTGAAGCTTTCTTT.

This clone has more than one count but fewer than ten. The rearrangement joins TRBV28 to TRBJ2-2; 8 positions agree with TRBD2. The CDR3 totals 16 residues. Trimming at V came to 8 bases and at J to 3 bases, leaving 11 bases not matched to a gene. Germline values: CDR1 MDHEN, CDR2 SYDVKM. CDR3 sequence (DNA): TGTGCCAGCTCTCCAGGACTAGCAAGGGACACCGGGGAGCTGTTTTTT. Protein: CASSPGLARDTGELFF.

The J gene is TRBJ1-1, the V gene TRBV23-1; 7 nucleotides line up with TRBD1. Being an ORF, TRBV23-1 has a function that is uncertain. This CDR3 region has 16 residues. With 3 bases clipped from V and 11 bases from J, the junction kept 18 bases outside the gene matches. The CDR3 nucleotides are TGCGCCAGCAGTCAGGTGTCTGTTGAAGGGGGCGTCCGGGCTTTCTTT. Its translation: CASSQVSVEGGVRAFF.

This clone was observed a handful of times. The genes are TRBV29-1 and TRBJ1-5, with 7 nucleotides matching TRBD1. Trimming took 7 bases from V and 4 from J; bases not matched to a gene: 7. CDR1 is SQVTM and CDR2 is ANQGSEA in the germline V gene. The CDR3 contains 13 residues. CDR3 DNA: TGCAGCGCTAGAGACAGGGCGAATCAGCCCCAGCATTTT. Protein product: CSARDRANQPQHF.

This clone was found a few times. The V call is TRBV6-5, the J call TRBJ1-2; D perhaps matches TRBD1 (5 bases). V shed 0 bases and J shed 5 bases, with 16 bases lying between them. Germline V gene lookup returns CDR1 MNHEY and CDR2 SVGAGI. This CDR3 region has 16 residues. CDR3 amino acids: CASSYSTGQGEYGYTF. The CDR3 DNA reads as TGTGCCAGCAGTTACTCAACCGGACAAGGAGAATATGGCTACACCTTC.

This sequence joins TRBV30 and TRBJ2-3; D unresolved. This CDR3 has 14 residues. Trimming shortened V by 0 bases and J by 1 base, and 8 bases separated the two germline ends. Germline loops: CDR1 GTSNPN, CDR2 SVGIG (reference sequence). The CDR3 region has the DNA TGTGCCTGGAGTGTTTCGTTCCGCACAGATACGCAGTATTTT. Protein product: CAWSVSFRTDTQYF.

The chain combines TRBV29-1 with TRBJ1-2, with D maybe TRBD1 (6 bases). CDR3 length: 12 residues. V lost 6 bases and J 7 bases, leaving 15 bases between the germline ends. Germline V gene data show CDR1 as SQVTM and CDR2 as ANQGSEA. CDR3 sequence: CSVHRDAGGYTF. The DNA for the CDR3 is TGCAGCGTCCACAGGGATGCGGGTGGCTACACCTTC.

This clone was seen a few times. This chain uses TRBV5-6 with TRBJ2-3; 10 nucleotides line up with TRBD2. CDR1 and CDR2 (germline): SGHDT, YYEEEE. Germline trimming cut 4 bases from V and 9 bases from J; bases unmatched to any gene: 5. The CDR3 has 13 residues. In DNA, the CDR3 is TGTGCCAGCAGCGATGGGACTAGCGACACGCAGTATTTT. Its protein is CASSDGTSDTQYF.

CDR3 coding DNA: TGTGCCAGCAGCTTAGGACAGGGGGCAGATACGCAGTATTTT. Protein sequence: CASSLGQGADTQYF. V and J are TRBV7-7 and TRBJ2-3; 9 nucleotides align to TRBD1. Germline values: CDR1 SSHAT, CDR2 FNYEAQ (reference sequence). Unmatched junction bases numbered 0, after V lost 1 base and J lost 4 bases. This CDR3 contains 14 residues.

The chain is built from TRBV7-2 and TRBJ1-5; D is uncertain. CDR3 length: 15 residues. Trimming pared 2 bases from V and 11 bases from J, leaving 19 bases between. Per germline, CDR1 SGHTA and CDR2 FQGNSA. The CDR3 DNA reads TGTGCCAGCAGCTTATCTCCGGACCGGGCGGCAGCCCAGCATTTT. It is translated as CASSLSPDRAAAQHF. The entire variable domain, with the rest obtained from reference TRBV7-2 and TRBJ1-5, is as follows: GAGVSQSPSNKVTEKGKDVELRCDPISGHTALYWYRQSLGQGLEFLIYFQGNSAPDKSGLPSDRFSAERTGGSVSTLTIQRTQQEDSAVYLCASSLSPDRAAAQHFGDGTRLSIL.

This clone was picked up a small number of times. V gene TRBV7-2 combines with J gene TRBJ1-2; tentative D call: TRBD1 (6 bases). Trimming shortened V by 5 bases and J by 2 bases, and 18 bases separated the two germline ends. The CDR3 totals 16 residues. Germline values: CDR1 SGHTA, CDR2 FQGNSA. As DNA, the CDR3 is TGTGCCAGCAGCCGGAACCCGGCAGGGGCGAACTATGGCTACACCTTC. Its protein is CASSRNPAGANYGYTF.

Only a few counts were recorded for this clone. CDR3 sequence reads: CASSFLLQPLSGANVLTF. DNA of the CDR3: TGTGCCAGCAGTTTTCTGTTACAGCCGCTCTCTGGGGCCAACGTCCTGACTTTC. The rearrangement uses TRBV27 and TRBJ2-6; D is undetermined. V was shortened by 3 bases and J by 0 bases, with 15 bases between the two germline ends. The CDR3 extends over 18 amino acids. The germline V gene encodes CDR1 MNHEY and CDR2 SMNVEV (reference sequence).